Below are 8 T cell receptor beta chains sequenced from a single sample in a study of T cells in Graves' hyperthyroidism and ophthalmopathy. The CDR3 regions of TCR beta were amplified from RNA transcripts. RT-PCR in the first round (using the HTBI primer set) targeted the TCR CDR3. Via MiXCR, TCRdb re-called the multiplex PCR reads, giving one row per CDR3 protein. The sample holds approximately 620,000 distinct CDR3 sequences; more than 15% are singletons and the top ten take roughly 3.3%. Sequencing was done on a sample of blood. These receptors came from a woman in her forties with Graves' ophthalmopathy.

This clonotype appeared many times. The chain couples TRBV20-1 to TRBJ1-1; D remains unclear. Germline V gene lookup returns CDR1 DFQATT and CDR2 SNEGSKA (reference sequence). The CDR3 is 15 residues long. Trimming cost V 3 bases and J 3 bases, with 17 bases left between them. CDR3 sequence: CSARLLEGEDTEAFF. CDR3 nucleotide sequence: TGCAGTGCTAGGTTGTTAGAGGGAGAGGACACTGAAGCTTTCTTT.

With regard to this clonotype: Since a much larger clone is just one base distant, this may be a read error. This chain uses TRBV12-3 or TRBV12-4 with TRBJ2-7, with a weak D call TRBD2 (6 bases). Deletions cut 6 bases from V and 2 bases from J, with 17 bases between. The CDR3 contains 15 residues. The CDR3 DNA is TGTGCCAGCAGCATCCGCGGGACGGCTCCCTACGAGCAGTACTTC. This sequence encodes CASSIRGTAPYEQYF.

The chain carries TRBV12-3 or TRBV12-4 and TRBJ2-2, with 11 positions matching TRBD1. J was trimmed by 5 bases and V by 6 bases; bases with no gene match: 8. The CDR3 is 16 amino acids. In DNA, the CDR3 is TGTGCCAGCAGGCCATCCGGGACAGGGGGAACCGGGGAGCTGTTTTTT. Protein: CASRPSGTGGTGELFF.

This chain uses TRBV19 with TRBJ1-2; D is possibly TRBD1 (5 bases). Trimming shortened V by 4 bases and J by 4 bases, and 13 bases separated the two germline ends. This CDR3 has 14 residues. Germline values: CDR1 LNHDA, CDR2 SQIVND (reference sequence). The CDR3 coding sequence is TGTGCCAGTAGTACAGCCGCGGGGGGCTATGGCTACACCTTC. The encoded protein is CASSTAAGGYGYTF.

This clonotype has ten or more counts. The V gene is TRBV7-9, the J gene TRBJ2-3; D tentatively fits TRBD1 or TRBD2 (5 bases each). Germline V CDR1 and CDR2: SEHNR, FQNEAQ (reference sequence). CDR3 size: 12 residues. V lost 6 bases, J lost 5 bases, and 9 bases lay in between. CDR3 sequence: CASRGREDTQYF. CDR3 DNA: TGTGCCAGCAGGGGACGGGAAGATACGCAGTATTTT.

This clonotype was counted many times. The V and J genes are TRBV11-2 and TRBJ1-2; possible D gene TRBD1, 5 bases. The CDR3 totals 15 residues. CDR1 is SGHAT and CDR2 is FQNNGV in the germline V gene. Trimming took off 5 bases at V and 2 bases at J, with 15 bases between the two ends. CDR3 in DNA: TGTGCCAGCAGCCCCTTGATCAGGGAGAACTATGGCTACACCTTC. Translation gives CASSPLIRENYGYTF.

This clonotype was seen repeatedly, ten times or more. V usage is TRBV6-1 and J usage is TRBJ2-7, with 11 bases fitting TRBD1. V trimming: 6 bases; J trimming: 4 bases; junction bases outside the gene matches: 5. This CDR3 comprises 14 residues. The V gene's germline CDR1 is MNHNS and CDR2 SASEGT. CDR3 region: CASRVGQGAYEQYF. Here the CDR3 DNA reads TGTGCCAGCAGGGTCGGACAGGGGGCTTACGAGCAGTACTTC.

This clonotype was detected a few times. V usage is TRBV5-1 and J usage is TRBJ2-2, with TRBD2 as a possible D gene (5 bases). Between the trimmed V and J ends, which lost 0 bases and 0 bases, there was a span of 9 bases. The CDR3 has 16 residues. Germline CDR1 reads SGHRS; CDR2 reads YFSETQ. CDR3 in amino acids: CASSLARVTNTGELFF. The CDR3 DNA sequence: TGCGCCAGCAGCTTGGCGCGGGTGACGAACACCGGGGAGCTGTTTTTT.